This entry concerns a single TCR beta chain. Libraries were prepared by immunoSEQ multiplex PCR; TCRdb keeps only in-frame clonotypes and omits some of them. The sample comprises about 2.4 million clones, 80% to 95% of which are singletons, and about 0.38% rests with the top ten. This specimen comes from a study of shared clonotypes between healthy human individuals. Study overall: The study used three CD4 naive, three CD4 memory, two CD8 naive and one CD8 memory plate per donor.

All donors were Caucasian adults living in Nashville, Tennessee. CD45RA+ naive and CD45RA-negative memory subsets were separated from CD4+ cells. There are 14 residues in the CDR3. Per the germline V gene, CDR1 is SGHKS and CDR2 is YYEKEE (reference sequence). V shed 6 bases and J 5 bases; nucleotides not matched to a gene: 9. The sequencing input was naive CD4+ T cells from PBMCs. Subset in this sample: CD45RA+ positively selected. The genes are TRBV5-5 and TRBJ2-3; 7 nucleotides line up with TRBD1. This clonotype originated in a man between 18 and 35 years old in good health. Some clones in this sample may be carry-over from other donors' samples. The CDR3 DNA reads TGTGCCAGCACCCCAGTAGGGGGCAGAGATACGCAGTATTTT. Residues: CASTPVGGRDTQYF.